The 17 T cell receptor beta chains in this list originate from one sample, sequenced in a study of blood T cell repertoires in COVID-19. Assay: immunoSEQ multiplex PCR; the TCRdb copy retains only in-frame clones and omits some. Of 400,000 to 550,000 clones listed, roughly 89% are singletons. Input material: peripheral blood. The origin of the receptors is a woman aged 25 to 45 with acute or convalescent COVID-19.

This clone was seen a handful of times. This chain joins TRBV9 and TRBJ1-2, with TRBD1 identical over 12 bases. With V trimmed by 0 bases and J by 4 bases, 7 bases remained unmatched. CDR1 and CDR2 (germline): SGDLS, YYNGEE. The CDR3 totals 17 residues. The CDR3 loop reads CASSVVGDRGLAYGYTF. CDR3 DNA: TGTGCCAGCAGCGTAGTTGGGGACAGGGGGCTCGCCTATGGCTACACCTTC.

This clone has a handful of counts. The chain carries TRBV7-8 and TRBJ2-1, with D unclear. CDR3 length equals 14 residues. Per germline, CDR1 SGHVS and CDR2 FQNEAQ. The V and J ends lost 0 bases and 0 bases respectively, with 3 bases between them. This chain's CDR3 is CASSLAYSYNEQFF. CDR3 coding DNA: TGTGCCAGCAGCTTAGCCTACTCCTACAATGAGCAGTTCTTC.

The V and J genes are TRBV7-3 and TRBJ2-5, with 10 bases matching TRBD2. The V gene's germline CDR1 is SGHTA and CDR2 FQGTGA. V shed 6 bases and J 5 bases; nucleotides not matched to a gene: 6. The CDR3 has 14 residues. CDR3 sequence (DNA): TGTGCCAGCAGTCGAGCGGGGGGGCCGGAGACCCAGTACTTC. Translated: CASSRAGGPETQYF.

This chain links TRBV5-1 with TRBJ2-3; 10 nucleotides agree with TRBD2. The V gene's germline CDR1 is SGHRS and CDR2 YFSETQ. The V gene end was trimmed by 7 bases and the J gene end by 2 bases; junction bases not matched to a gene: 10. The CDR3 is made up of 16 amino acids. CDR3 residues: CASAYQAGGYTDTQYF. In DNA form, the CDR3 reads TGCGCCAGCGCCTACCAAGCGGGGGGGTACACAGATACGCAGTATTTT. Supplemented by reference TRBV5-1 and TRBJ2-3, the full variable domain reads KAGVTQTPRYLIKTRGQQVTLSCSPISGHRSVSWYQQTPGQGLQFLFEYFSETQRNKGNFPGRFSGRQFSNSRSEMNVSTLELGDSALYLCASAYQAGGYTDTQYFGPGTRLTVL.

V usage is TRBV7-9 and J usage is TRBJ1-2; tentatively, D is TRBD1 (6 bases). CDR3 size: 14 residues. CDR1 is SEHNR and CDR2 is FQNEAQ in the germline V gene (reference sequence). V lost 1 base, J lost 6 bases, and 12 bases lay in between. The CDR3 sequence: CASSLGQGTNGYTF. In nucleotides, the CDR3 is TGTGCCAGCAGCTTAGGGCAGGGGACGAATGGCTACACCTTC.

This chain joins TRBV7-9 and TRBJ2-7, with 7 bases matching TRBD2. Trimming took 6 bases from V and 4 from J; bases not matched to a gene: 12. Germline V lookup: CDR1 SEHNR, CDR2 FQNEAQ (reference sequence). The CDR3 is 15 amino acids. The CDR3 spells CASRPVRDYPYEQYF. DNA for the CDR3: TGTGCCAGCAGACCCGTAAGGGACTACCCATACGAGCAGTACTTC.

This clone appeared a few times. The gene calls are TRBV7-9 and TRBJ1-6, with D perhaps TRBD1 (5 bases). Trimming shortened V by 5 bases and J by 6 bases, and 14 bases separated the two germline ends. Looked up from germline, CDR1 is SEHNR and CDR2 is FQNEAQ (reference sequence). The CDR3 length is 15 residues. The CDR3 DNA sequence: TGTGCCAGCAGCCTAGACGACAGCTTTAATTCACCCCTCCACTTT. It specifies CASSLDDSFNSPLHF.

Comment on this clone: Other DNA sequences in this specimen translate into the identical CDR3. J is TRBJ1-2 and V is TRBV10-3; D gene unclear. In germline, CDR1 is ENHRY, CDR2 SYGVKD. This CDR3 contains 14 residues. Trimming shortened V by 0 bases and J by 2 bases, and 7 bases separated the two germline ends. The CDR3 DNA reads as TGTGCCATCAGTGAGTCGCCCGAGAACTATGGCTACACCTTC. Its translation is CAISESPENYGYTF.

The rearrangement uses TRBV30 and TRBJ1-6, with a tentative D call TRBD1 (6 bases). Germline assignment: CDR1 GTSNPN and CDR2 SVGIG (reference sequence). The length of the CDR3 is 15 residues. CDR3 DNA sequence: TGTGCGATGGGGGCGTTCTCCAGCGATAATTCACCCCTCCACTTT. Its translation: CAMGAFSSDNSPLHF.

This clone was recorded a few times. The chain uses TRBV4-2 and TRBJ2-5; TRBD2 matches 8 bases. The CDR3 has 17 residues. J lost 2 bases, V lost 2 bases, and 10 bases had no gene match. The germline V gene encodes CDR1 LGHNA and CDR2 YNFKEQ. The CDR3 region is CASSQMETAGGQETQYF. The CDR3 DNA follows: TGTGCCAGCAGCCAAATGGAGACGGCGGGGGGACAAGAGACCCAGTACTTC.

The genes are TRBV9 and TRBJ2-5, with 9 bases fitting TRBD2. CDR1 and CDR2 (germline): SGDLS, YYNGEE. The V and J ends lost 0 bases and 5 bases, in that order; junction bases with no gene match: 8. This CDR3 contains 16 residues. The CDR3 DNA reads TGTGCCAGCAGCGTAGATCGCGGGGGGGCGGAGGAGACCCAGTACTTC. Protein: CASSVDRGGAEETQYF.

This chain connects TRBV27 to TRBJ2-7, with a possible D match to TRBD1 (6 bases). CDR3 size: 15 residues. Per germline, CDR1 MNHEY and CDR2 SMNVEV (reference sequence). Trimming took off 6 bases at V and 5 bases at J, with 20 bases between the two ends. DNA for the CDR3: TGTGCCAGCAGAAAAACAAACTACGCAGGGGACGAGCAGTACTTC. Translating it yields CASRKTNYAGDEQYF.

The rearrangement joins TRBV12-3 or TRBV12-4 to TRBJ1-1; D is uncertain. CDR3 size: 13 residues. The V end was cut by 5 bases, the J end by 2 bases, with 9 bases between. This CDR3 is CASSPIINTEAFF. The DNA of the CDR3 is TGTGCCAGCAGTCCTATAATAAACACTGAAGCTTTCTTT.

The chain combines TRBV9 with TRBJ1-1; the D is unclear. CDR1 and CDR2 from the germline V gene are SGDLS and YYNGEE. Deletions cut 0 bases from V and 0 bases from J, with 9 bases between. CDR3 length equals 15 residues. The CDR3 bases are TGTGCCAGCAGCGTAGGAGGCGGAGTGAACACTGAAGCTTTCTTT. Its translation is CASSVGGGVNTEAFF.

The chain joins TRBV6-5 to TRBJ1-6; possibly TRBD1 for D (6 bases). Trimming left V 4 bases short and J 9 bases short, with 10 bases between. The CDR3 has 13 residues. Germline CDR1 MNHEY, CDR2 SVGAGI. CDR3 DNA sequence: TGTGCCAGCAGTTTAGGACAGTTTTCACCCCTCCACTTT. This translates into CASSLGQFSPLHF.

The rearrangement links TRBV4-1 to TRBJ2-1; perhaps TRBD1 as D (6 bases). This CDR3 is 12 amino acids long. V was trimmed by 5 bases and J by 8 bases, leaving 10 bases between them. CDR1 and CDR2 from the germline V gene are MGHRA and YSYEKL. CDR3: CASSYRVHEQFF. The CDR3 nucleotides read TGCGCCAGCAGCTACAGGGTGCATGAGCAGTTCTTC.

The V and J genes are TRBV19 and TRBJ2-1; 9 nucleotides line up with TRBD1. The CDR3 runs 15 residues. The germline CDR1 and CDR2 sequences are LNHDA and SQIVND (reference sequence). Trimming cost V 4 bases and J 5 bases; bases outside gene matches: 6. The CDR3 DNA follows: TGTGCCAGTAGTACGCCGGGACAGGGACACAATGAGCAGTTCTTC. Residues: CASSTPGQGHNEQFF.